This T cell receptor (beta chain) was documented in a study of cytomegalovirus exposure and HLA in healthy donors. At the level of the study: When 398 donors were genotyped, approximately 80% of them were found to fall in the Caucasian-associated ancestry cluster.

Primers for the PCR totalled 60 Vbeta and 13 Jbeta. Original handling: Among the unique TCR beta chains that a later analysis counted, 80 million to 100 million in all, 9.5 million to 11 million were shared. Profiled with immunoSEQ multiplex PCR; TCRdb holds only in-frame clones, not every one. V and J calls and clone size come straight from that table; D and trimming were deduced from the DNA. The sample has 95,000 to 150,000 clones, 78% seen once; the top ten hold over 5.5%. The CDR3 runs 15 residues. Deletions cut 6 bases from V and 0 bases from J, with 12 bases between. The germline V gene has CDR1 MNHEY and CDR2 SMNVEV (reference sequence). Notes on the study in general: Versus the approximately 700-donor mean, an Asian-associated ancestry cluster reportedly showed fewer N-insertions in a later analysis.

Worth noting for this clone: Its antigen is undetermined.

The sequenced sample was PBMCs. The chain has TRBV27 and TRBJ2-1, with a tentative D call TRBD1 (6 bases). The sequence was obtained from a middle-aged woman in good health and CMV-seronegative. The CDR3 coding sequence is TGTGCCAGCAGACCCGACAGGAGCTCCTACAATGAGCAGTTCTTC. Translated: CASRPDRSSYNEQFF.